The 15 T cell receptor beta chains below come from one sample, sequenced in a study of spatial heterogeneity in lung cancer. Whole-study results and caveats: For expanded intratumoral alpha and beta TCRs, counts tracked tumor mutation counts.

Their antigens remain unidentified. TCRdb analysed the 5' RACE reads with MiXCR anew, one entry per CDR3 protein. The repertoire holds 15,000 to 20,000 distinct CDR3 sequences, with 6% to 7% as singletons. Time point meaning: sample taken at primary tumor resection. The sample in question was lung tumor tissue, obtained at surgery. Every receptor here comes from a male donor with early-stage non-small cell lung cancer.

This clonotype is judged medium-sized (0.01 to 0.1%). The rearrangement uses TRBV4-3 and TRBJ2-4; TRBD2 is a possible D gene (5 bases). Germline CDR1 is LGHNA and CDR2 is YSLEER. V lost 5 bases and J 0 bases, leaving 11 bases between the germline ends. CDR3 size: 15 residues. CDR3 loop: CASSYGLRAKNIQYF. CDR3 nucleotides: TGCGCCAGCAGCTACGGACTGAGAGCCAAAAACATTCAGTACTTC.

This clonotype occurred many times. CDR3 in amino acids: CASTLLPGHGETQYF. In nucleotides, the CDR3 is TGTGCCAGCACCCTCCTCCCGGGACACGGGGAGACCCAGTACTTC. The chain has TRBV7-9 and TRBJ2-5; TRBD1 is a possible D gene (6 bases). The germline V gene encodes CDR1 SEHNR and CDR2 FQNEAQ (reference sequence). The CDR3 totals 15 residues. V shed 7 bases and J shed 5 bases, with 20 bases lying between them.

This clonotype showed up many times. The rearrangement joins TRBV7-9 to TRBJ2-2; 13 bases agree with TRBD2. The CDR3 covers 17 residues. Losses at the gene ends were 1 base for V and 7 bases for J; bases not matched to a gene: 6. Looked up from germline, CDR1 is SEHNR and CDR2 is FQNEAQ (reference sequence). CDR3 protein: CASSLGRTSGSHGELFF. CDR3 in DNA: TGTGCCAGCAGCTTAGGAAGGACTAGCGGGAGTCACGGGGAGCTGTTTTTT.

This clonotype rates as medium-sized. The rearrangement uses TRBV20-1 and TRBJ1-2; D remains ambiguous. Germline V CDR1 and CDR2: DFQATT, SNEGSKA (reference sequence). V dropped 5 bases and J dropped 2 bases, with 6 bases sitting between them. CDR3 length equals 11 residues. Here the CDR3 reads CSASDNYGYTF. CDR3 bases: TGCAGTGCTTCTGACAACTATGGCTACACCTTC.

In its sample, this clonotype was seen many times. The CDR3 sequence is CASSLGTGETYEQYF. The CDR3 bases are TGCGCCAGCAGCTTGGGGACAGGCGAAACCTACGAGCAGTACTTC. This sequence joins TRBV5-1 and TRBJ2-7; 7 bases match TRBD1. Germline values: CDR1 SGHRS, CDR2 YFSETQ. V lost 0 bases, J lost 2 bases, and 5 bases stayed unmatched. This CDR3 spans 15 amino acids.

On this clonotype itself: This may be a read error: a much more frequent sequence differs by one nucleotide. CDR3 sequence (DNA): TGCGCCAGCAGCTTAGCCCTAGCGGGAGATAAGCAGTTCTTC. Encoded protein: CASSLALAGDKQFF. The chain links TRBV5-1 to TRBJ2-1, with 10 bases aligning to TRBD2. Germline lookup yields CDR1 SGHRS and CDR2 YFSETQ. The V gene end was trimmed by 2 bases and the J gene end by 11 bases; junction bases not matched to a gene: 7. The CDR3 runs 14 residues.

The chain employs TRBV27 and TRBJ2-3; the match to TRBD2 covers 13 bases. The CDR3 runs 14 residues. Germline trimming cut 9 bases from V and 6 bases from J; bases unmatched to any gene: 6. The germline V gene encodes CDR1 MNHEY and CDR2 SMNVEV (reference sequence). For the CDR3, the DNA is TGTGCCAGTAGACTAGCGGGGGGCCTGGATACGCAGTATTTT. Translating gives CASRLAGGLDTQYF.

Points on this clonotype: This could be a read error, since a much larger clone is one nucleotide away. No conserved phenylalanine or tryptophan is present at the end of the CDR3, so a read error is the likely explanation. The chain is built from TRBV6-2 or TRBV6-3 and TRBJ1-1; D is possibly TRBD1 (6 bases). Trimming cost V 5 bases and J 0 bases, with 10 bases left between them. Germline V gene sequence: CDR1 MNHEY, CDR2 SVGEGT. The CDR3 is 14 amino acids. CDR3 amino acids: CASSETGMNTEAFY. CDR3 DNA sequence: TGTGCCAGCAGTGAGACAGGTATGAACACTGAAGCTTTCTAT.

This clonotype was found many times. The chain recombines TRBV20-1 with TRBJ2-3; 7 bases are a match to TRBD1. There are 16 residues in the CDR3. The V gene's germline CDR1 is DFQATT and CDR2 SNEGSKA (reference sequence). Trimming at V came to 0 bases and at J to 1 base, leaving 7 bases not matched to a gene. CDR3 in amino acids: CSARDVGTVRTDTQYF. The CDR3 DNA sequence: TGCAGTGCTAGAGATGTTGGGACAGTTCGCACAGATACGCAGTATTTT.

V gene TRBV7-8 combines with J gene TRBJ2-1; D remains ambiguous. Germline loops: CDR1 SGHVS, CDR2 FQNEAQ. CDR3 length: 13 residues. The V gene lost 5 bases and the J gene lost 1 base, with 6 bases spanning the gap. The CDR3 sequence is CASSIRSYNEQFF. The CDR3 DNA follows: TGTGCCAGCAGCATAAGATCCTACAATGAGCAGTTCTTC.

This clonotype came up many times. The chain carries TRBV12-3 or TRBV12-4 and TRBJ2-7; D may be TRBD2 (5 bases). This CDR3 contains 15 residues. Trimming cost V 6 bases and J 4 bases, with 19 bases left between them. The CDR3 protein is CASSQRGGLRYEQYF. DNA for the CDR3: TGTGCCAGCAGCCAACGGGGTGGTCTTAGGTACGAGCAGTACTTC.

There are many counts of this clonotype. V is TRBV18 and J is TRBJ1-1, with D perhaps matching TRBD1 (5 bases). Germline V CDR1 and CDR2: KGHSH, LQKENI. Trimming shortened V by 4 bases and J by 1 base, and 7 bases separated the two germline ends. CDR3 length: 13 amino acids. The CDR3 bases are TGTGCCAGCTCACGGGACGGGAACACTGAAGCTTTCTTT. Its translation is CASSRDGNTEAFF.

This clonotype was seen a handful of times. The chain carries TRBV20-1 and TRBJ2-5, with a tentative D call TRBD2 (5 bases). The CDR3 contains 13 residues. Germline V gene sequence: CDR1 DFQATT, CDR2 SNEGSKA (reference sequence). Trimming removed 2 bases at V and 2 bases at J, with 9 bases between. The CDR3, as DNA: TGCAGTGCTAGATACGAGGGTCAAGAGACCCAGTACTTC. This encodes CSARYEGQETQYF.

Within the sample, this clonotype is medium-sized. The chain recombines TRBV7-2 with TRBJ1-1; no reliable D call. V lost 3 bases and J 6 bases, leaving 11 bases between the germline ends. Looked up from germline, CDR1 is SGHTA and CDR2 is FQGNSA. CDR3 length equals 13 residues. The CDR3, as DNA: TGTGCCAGCAGCTTCGGCCTTGACGCTGAAGCTTTCTTT. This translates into CASSFGLDAEAFF.

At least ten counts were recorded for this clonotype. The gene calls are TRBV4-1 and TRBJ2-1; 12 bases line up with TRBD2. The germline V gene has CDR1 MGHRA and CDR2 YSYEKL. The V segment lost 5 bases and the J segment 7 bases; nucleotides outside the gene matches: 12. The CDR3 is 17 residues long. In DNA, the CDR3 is TGCGCCAGCAGCTTGGGACTGACTAGCGGGGGTCAAAATGAGCAGTTCTTC. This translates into CASSLGLTSGGQNEQFF.